A single sample gave rise to the 29 T cell receptor beta chains below, sequenced in a study of T-cell memory formation after mild COVID-19. TCRdb passed the 5' RACE reads through MiXCR, listing each CDR3 protein once. The sample has fewer than 400,000 distinct CDR3 sequences; roughly 13% are singletons. The sequenced material came from PBMCs or a T cell subset sorted from them (not recorded which). The source is a man aged 18-30 years who had mild COVID-19 (a few samples of this study predate the infection). Cell type and time point are not known.

There are many counts of this clonotype. The J gene is TRBJ1-5, the V gene TRBV20-1; 8 nucleotides align to TRBD1. The CDR3 has 13 residues. In germline, CDR1 is DFQATT, CDR2 SNEGSKA (reference sequence). Germline trimming cut 0 bases from V and 11 bases from J; bases unmatched to any gene: 6. The CDR3 loop is CSARDDRGQAQHF. CDR3 DNA sequence: TGCAGTGCTAGAGATGACAGGGGTCAAGCCCAGCATTTT.

The gene calls are TRBV29-1 and TRBJ2-1; 10 positions match TRBD1. V gave up 7 bases and J gave up 8 bases; unmatched junction bases: 11. This CDR3 has 14 amino acids. CDR1 and CDR2 (germline): SQVTM, ANQGSEA. CDR3 region: CSGTPGQGTHEQFF. The CDR3 region has the DNA TGCAGCGGGACTCCGGGACAGGGGACCCATGAGCAGTTCTTC.

J is TRBJ1-1 and V is TRBV12-3 or TRBV12-4; unclear D gene. The ends were cut back, 3 bases at V and 4 bases at J, with 12 bases in the middle. This CDR3 has 14 amino acids. DNA for the CDR3: TGTGCCAGCAGTTTTCAAGGGTCCGGCACTGAAGCTTTCTTT. It yields the protein CASSFQGSGTEAFF.

This clonotype was found a few times. The rearrangement joins TRBV2 to TRBJ2-2; 7 bases fit TRBD1. Looked up from germline, CDR1 is SNHLY and CDR2 is FYNNEI. Trimming took 6 bases from V and 3 from J; bases not matched to a gene: 1. The CDR3 length is 13 residues. DNA for the CDR3: TGTGCCAGCAGGGGACAGTACACCGGGGAGCTGTTTTTT. Protein product: CASRGQYTGELFF.

In its sample, this clonotype was seen many times. The V and J genes are TRBV7-2 and TRBJ1-2, with a tentative D call TRBD1 (6 bases). This CDR3 contains 15 residues. Trimming cost V 5 bases and J 4 bases, with 17 bases left between them. CDR1 SGHTA and CDR2 FQGNSA come from the germline V gene. The CDR3 nucleotides read TGTGCCAGCAGCCCCTACGGGGGCCTTACCTATGGCTACACCTTC. The encoded protein is CASSPYGGLTYGYTF. Using reference TRBV7-2 and TRBJ1-2 for the parts outside the CDR3, the full variable domain is GAGVSQSPSNKVTEKGKDVELRCDPISGHTALYWYRQSLGQGLEFLIYFQGNSAPDKSGLPSDRFSAERTGGSVSTLTIQRTQQEDSAVYLCASSPYGGLTYGYTFGSGTRLTVV.

This clonotype was observed at least ten times. The rearrangement joins TRBV5-1 to TRBJ1-1; D uncertain. The ends were cut back, 4 bases at V and 6 bases at J, with 19 bases in the middle. In germline, CDR1 is SGHRS, CDR2 YFSETQ. The CDR3 contains 15 residues. The CDR3 coding sequence is TGCGCCAGCAGCATACGTGGGGAGTCTCGAGCTGAAGCTTTCTTT. Residues: CASSIRGESRAEAFF.

The table lists this clonotype with a few counts. This chain joins TRBV7-6 and TRBJ2-2; D is perhaps TRBD1 (6 bases). CDR1 is SGHVS and CDR2 is FNYEAQ in the germline V gene. V lost 5 bases, J lost 0 bases, and 13 bases lay in between. CDR3 length: 16 residues. The CDR3 loop is CASSPLGTPNTGELFF. The CDR3 DNA sequence: TGTGCCAGCAGCCCACTCGGGACACCGAACACCGGGGAGCTGTTTTTT.

The chain employs TRBV24-1 and TRBJ2-1, with D maybe TRBD2 (7 bases). The CDR3 is 12 amino acids. Germline V gives CDR1 KGHDR, CDR2 SFDVKD. The CDR3 sequence is CGGGGLRNEQFF. CDR3 in DNA: TGTGGCGGCGGGGGCCTCCGCAATGAGCAGTTCTTC.

The chain uses TRBV9 and TRBJ2-3, with 9 bases fitting TRBD2. The CDR3 is 17 amino acids. Losses at the gene ends were 4 bases for V and 3 bases for J; bases not matched to a gene: 12. Germline values: CDR1 SGDLS, CDR2 YYNGEE. The CDR3 here is CASSPWGVAGATDTQYF. The CDR3 region has the DNA TGTGCCAGCAGCCCCTGGGGAGTAGCGGGGGCGACAGATACGCAGTATTTT. Supplemented by reference TRBV9 and TRBJ2-3, the full variable domain reads DSGVTQTPKHLITATGQRVTLRCSPRSGDLSVYWYQQSLDQGLQFLIQYYNGEERAKGNILERFSAQQFPDLHSELNLSSLELGDSALYFCASSPWGVAGATDTQYFGPGTRLTVL.

This clonotype was seen at least ten times. The rearrangement joins TRBV6-4 to TRBJ2-3, with TRBD1 matching over 12 bases. Germline loops: CDR1 MRHNA, CDR2 SNTAGT. CDR3 size: 15 residues. Trimming cost V 2 bases and J 4 bases; bases outside gene matches: 1. CDR3: CASSDGTGGADTQYF. The CDR3 region has the DNA TGTGCCAGCAGTGACGGGACAGGGGGCGCAGATACGCAGTATTTT.

This clonotype was counted at least ten times. CDR3 nucleotide sequence: TGTGCCAGCAGCCCCGGACAAACTGAAGCTTTCTTT. Translated, it gives CASSPGQTEAFF. The chain carries TRBV7-9 and TRBJ1-1; a weak D match, TRBD1 (5 bases). Trimming removed 5 bases from V and 5 bases from J, with 9 bases in between. The CDR3 consists of 12 residues. Germline V gives CDR1 SEHNR, CDR2 FQNEAQ (reference sequence).

The chain links TRBV20-1 to TRBJ2-1; 11 nucleotides line up with TRBD2. CDR3 length: 13 residues. Unmatched junction bases numbered 4, after V lost 8 bases and J lost 4 bases. Germline V gives CDR1 DFQATT, CDR2 SNEGSKA (reference sequence). As DNA, the CDR3 is TGCAGTCTTAGCGGGGGGGTATACAATGAGCAGTTCTTC. Its translation: CSLSGGVYNEQFF.

V and J are TRBV15 and TRBJ2-3; 14 positions agree with TRBD2. V was clipped by 3 bases and J by 7 bases; unmatched bases: 9. The germline V gene has CDR1 LNHNV and CDR2 YYDKDF (reference sequence). This CDR3 region has 17 residues. The CDR3 region is CATSSSGTSGRMNTQYF. For the CDR3, the DNA is TGTGCCACCAGCAGCTCTGGGACTAGCGGGAGAATGAATACGCAGTATTTT.

There are a few counts of this clonotype. The CDR3 loop reads CASSMGLGSNQPQHF. CDR3 DNA: TGCGCCAGCAGCATGGGACTTGGTAGCAATCAGCCCCAGCATTTT. The chain has TRBV5-1 and TRBJ1-5, with D possibly TRBD1 on 5 matching bases. The germline V gene encodes CDR1 SGHRS and CDR2 YFSETQ. This CDR3 is built from 15 residues. V was pared by 4 bases and J by 0 bases, with 11 bases between.

This clonotype was observed many times. This CDR3 reads CASSQHGLAAQETQYF. The CDR3 nucleotides are TGCGCCAGCAGCCAACATGGACTAGCGGCTCAAGAGACCCAGTACTTC. The chain couples TRBV4-1 to TRBJ2-5; TRBD2 agrees at 10 bases. This CDR3 has 16 residues. CDR1 is MGHRA and CDR2 is YSYEKL in the germline V gene. The V gene end was trimmed by 2 bases and the J gene end by 2 bases; junction bases not matched to a gene: 5.

The chain links TRBV6-1 to TRBJ2-1, with D perhaps TRBD1 (5 bases). CDR3 size: 17 residues. Germline-derived CDR1 and CDR2 are MNHNS and SASEGT. The V and J ends lost 4 bases and 0 bases respectively, with 16 bases between them. The CDR3 reads CASSGQGPISSYNEQFF. Written as DNA, the CDR3 is TGTGCCAGCAGTGGTCAGGGCCCTATTAGCTCCTACAATGAGCAGTTCTTC.

The V call is TRBV12-3 or TRBV12-4, the J call TRBJ2-1; D is perhaps TRBD2 (5 bases). The CDR3 totals 13 residues. V was clipped by 1 base and J by 9 bases, with 10 bases between them. This CDR3 is CASSLGLRAEQFF. In DNA form, the CDR3 reads TGTGCCAGCAGTTTAGGTCTGCGGGCTGAGCAGTTCTTC.

This clonotype was seen more than once but under ten times. CDR3 region: CASSRVRMGLATYNEQFF. The CDR3 DNA sequence: TGCGCCAGCAGCCGCGTCCGAATGGGACTAGCGACATACAATGAGCAGTTCTTC. V gene TRBV4-1 combines with J gene TRBJ2-1; 10 nucleotides align to TRBD2. Germline V gene lookup returns CDR1 MGHRA and CDR2 YSYEKL. The CDR3 totals 18 residues. With V trimmed by 4 bases and J by 4 bases, 13 bases remained unmatched.

The CDR3 nucleotides are TGTGCCAGCAGTTACGTCGGGACGGGCTATGGCTACACCTTC. Protein sequence: CASSYVGTGYGYTF. The genes are TRBV6-2 or TRBV6-3 and TRBJ1-2; D may be TRBD1 (5 bases). V lost 2 bases and J 4 bases, leaving 11 bases between the germline ends. This CDR3 is 14 amino acids long. The V gene's germline CDR1 is MNHEY and CDR2 SVGEGT.

This rearrangement joins TRBV7-8 to TRBJ2-5, with D perhaps matching TRBD1 (6 bases). CDR3 length: 15 amino acids. The ends were cut back, 5 bases at V and 2 bases at J, with 15 bases in the middle. The germline V gene has CDR1 SGHVS and CDR2 FQNEAQ. The CDR3 sequence is CASSKNGQFQETQYF. The CDR3 DNA sequence: TGTGCCAGCAGCAAGAACGGACAGTTTCAAGAGACCCAGTACTTC.

The chain links TRBV12-3 or TRBV12-4 to TRBJ2-5; 9 bases match TRBD1. The CDR3 contains 14 residues. V was pared by 7 bases and J by 9 bases, with 12 bases of the junction left unmatched. This CDR3 is CASTPGQGMGSQYF. In DNA form, the CDR3 reads TGTGCCAGCACCCCGGGACAGGGAATGGGGTCCCAGTACTTC.

This clonotype was counted between two and nine times. This chain uses TRBV7-8 with TRBJ2-3; possible D gene TRBD1, 5 bases. In germline, CDR1 is SGHVS, CDR2 FQNEAQ. V dropped 3 bases and J dropped 4 bases, with 14 bases sitting between them. The CDR3 sequence is 15 residues long. The CDR3 here is CASSFSSTGADTQYF. The CDR3 coding sequence is TGTGCCAGCAGCTTTAGTTCCACAGGTGCAGATACGCAGTATTTT.

This clonotype has a handful of counts. J is TRBJ2-3 and V is TRBV12-3 or TRBV12-4; D unresolved. Deletions cut 2 bases from V and 5 bases from J, with 8 bases between. CDR3 length: 13 amino acids. CDR3: CASSLLRRDTQYF. CDR3 DNA sequence: TGTGCCAGCAGTTTATTGAGACGAGATACGCAGTATTTT.

This chain connects TRBV4-1 to TRBJ1-6, with D maybe TRBD1 (6 bases). There are 16 residues in the CDR3. CDR1 is MGHRA, CDR2 YSYEKL, per germline. With 0 bases removed from V and 6 bases from J, the gap between germline ends came to 12 bases. The CDR3 loop reads CASSQETGTLNSPLHF. The CDR3 nucleotides are TGCGCCAGCAGCCAAGAAACCGGGACACTTAATTCACCCCTCCACTTT.

V is TRBV7-2 and J is TRBJ2-5; D not certain. V shed 2 bases and J shed 5 bases, with 15 bases lying between them. The CDR3 is 15 residues long. Per the germline V gene, CDR1 is SGHTA and CDR2 is FQGNSA. The CDR3 spells CASSLYAASRETQYF. Written as DNA, the CDR3 is TGTGCCAGCAGCTTATACGCGGCCTCCAGGGAGACCCAGTACTTC.

This clonotype occurred a few times. This rearrangement joins TRBV7-9 to TRBJ2-6, with D hard to call. CDR1 is SEHNR, CDR2 FQNEAQ, per germline (reference sequence). Between the trimmed V and J ends, which lost 2 bases and 2 bases, there was a span of 4 bases. This CDR3 spans 14 amino acids. The CDR3: CASSLITGANVLTF. CDR3 bases: TGTGCCAGCAGCTTAATTACTGGGGCCAACGTCCTGACTTTC.

This chain links TRBV3-1 with TRBJ1-4; D not certain. Per the germline V gene, CDR1 is LGHDT and CDR2 is YNNKEL (reference sequence). The CDR3 contains 16 residues. With 2 bases removed from V and 8 bases from J, the gap between germline ends came to 18 bases. The CDR3 loop reads CASSQRADGLREKLFF. CDR3 sequence (DNA): TGTGCCAGCAGCCAAAGGGCCGACGGACTCAGGGAAAAACTGTTTTTT.

This chain joins TRBV12-3 or TRBV12-4 and TRBJ2-7; 10 nucleotides agree with TRBD2. The CDR3 is 11 residues long. The CDR3 nucleotides are TGTGCAAGCGGGGGGGTCGGCGAGCAGTACTTC. This encodes CASGGVGEQYF.

This clonotype has a handful of counts. V is TRBV12-3 or TRBV12-4 and J is TRBJ1-2; tentatively, D is TRBD1 (5 bases). The V gene lost 4 bases and the J gene lost 8 bases, with 11 bases spanning the gap. CDR3 length equals 12 residues. The CDR3 sequence: CASSSGLKGYTF. The CDR3 bases are TGTGCCAGCAGTTCGGGACTCAAAGGCTACACCTTC.